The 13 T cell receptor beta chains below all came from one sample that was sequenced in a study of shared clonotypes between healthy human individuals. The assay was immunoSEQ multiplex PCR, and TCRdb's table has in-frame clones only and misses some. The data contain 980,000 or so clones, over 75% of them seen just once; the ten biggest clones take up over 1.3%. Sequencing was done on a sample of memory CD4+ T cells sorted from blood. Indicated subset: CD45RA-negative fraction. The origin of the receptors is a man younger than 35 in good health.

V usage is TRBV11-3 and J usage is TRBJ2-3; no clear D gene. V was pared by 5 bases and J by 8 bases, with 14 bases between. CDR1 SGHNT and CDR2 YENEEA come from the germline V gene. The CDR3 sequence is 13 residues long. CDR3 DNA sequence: TGTGCCAGCAGCCTCATCCCCGACGGTACGCAGTATTTT. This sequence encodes CASSLIPDGTQYF.

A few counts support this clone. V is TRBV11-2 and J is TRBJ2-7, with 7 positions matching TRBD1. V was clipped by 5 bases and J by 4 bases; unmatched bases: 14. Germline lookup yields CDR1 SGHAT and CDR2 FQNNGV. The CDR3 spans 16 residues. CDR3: CASSPINRQGTYEQYF. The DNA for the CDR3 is TGTGCCAGCAGCCCCATAAACCGACAGGGTACATACGAGCAGTACTTC.

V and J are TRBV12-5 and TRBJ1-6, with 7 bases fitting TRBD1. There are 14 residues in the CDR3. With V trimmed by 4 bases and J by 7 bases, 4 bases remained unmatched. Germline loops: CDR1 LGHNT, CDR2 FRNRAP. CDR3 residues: CASGSGTANSPLHF. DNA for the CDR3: TGTGCTAGTGGTTCCGGGACAGCCAATTCACCCCTCCACTTT.

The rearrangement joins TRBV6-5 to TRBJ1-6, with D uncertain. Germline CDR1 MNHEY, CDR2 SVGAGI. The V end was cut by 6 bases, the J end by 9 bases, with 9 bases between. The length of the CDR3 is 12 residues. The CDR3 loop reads CASSQTGSPLHF. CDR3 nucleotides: TGTGCCAGCAGCCAAACTGGTTCACCCCTCCACTTT.

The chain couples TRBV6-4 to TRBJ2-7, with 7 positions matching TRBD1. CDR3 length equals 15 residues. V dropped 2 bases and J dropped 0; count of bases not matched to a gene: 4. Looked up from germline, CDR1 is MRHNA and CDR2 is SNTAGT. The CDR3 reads CASSDPRGPSYEQYF. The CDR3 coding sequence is TGTGCCAGCAGTGACCCTAGGGGGCCCTCCTACGAGCAGTACTTC.

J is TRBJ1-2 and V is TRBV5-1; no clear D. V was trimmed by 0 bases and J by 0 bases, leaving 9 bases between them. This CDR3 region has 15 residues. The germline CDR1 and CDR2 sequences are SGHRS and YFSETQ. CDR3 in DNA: TGCGCCAGCAGCTTGGAGGGTAAAACTAACTATGGCTACACCTTC. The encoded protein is CASSLEGKTNYGYTF.

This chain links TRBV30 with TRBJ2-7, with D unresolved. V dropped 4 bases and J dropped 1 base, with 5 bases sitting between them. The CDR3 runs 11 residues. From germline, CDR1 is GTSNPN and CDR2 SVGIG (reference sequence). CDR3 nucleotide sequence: TGTGCCTGGAAGGCATCCTACGAGCAGTACTTC. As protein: CAWKASYEQYF.

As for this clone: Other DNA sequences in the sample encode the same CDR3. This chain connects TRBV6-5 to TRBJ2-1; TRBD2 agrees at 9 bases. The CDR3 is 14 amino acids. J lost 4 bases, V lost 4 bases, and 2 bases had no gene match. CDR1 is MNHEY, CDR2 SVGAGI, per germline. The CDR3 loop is CASSSLAGYNEQFF. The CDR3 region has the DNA TGTGCCAGCAGTTCTCTAGCGGGGTACAATGAGCAGTTCTTC.

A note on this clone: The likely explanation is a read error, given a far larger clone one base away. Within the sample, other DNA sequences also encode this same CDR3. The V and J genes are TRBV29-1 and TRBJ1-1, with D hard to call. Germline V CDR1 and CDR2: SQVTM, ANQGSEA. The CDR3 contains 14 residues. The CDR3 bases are TGCAGCGTGCCCCGACCTCGAGGTAGCACTGAGGCTTTCTTT. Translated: CSVPRPRGSTEAFF.

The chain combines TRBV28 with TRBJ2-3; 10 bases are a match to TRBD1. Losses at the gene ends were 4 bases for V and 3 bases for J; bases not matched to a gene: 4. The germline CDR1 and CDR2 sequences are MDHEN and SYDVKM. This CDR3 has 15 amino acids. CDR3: CASSSGGQGTDTQYF. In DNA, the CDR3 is TGTGCCAGCAGTTCCGGGGGACAGGGGACAGATACGCAGTATTTT. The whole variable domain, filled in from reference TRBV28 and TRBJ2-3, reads DVKVTQSSRYLVKRTGEKVFLECVQDMDHENMFWYRQDPGLGLRLIYFSYDVKMKEKGDIPEGYSVSREKKERFSLILESASTNQTSMYLCASSSGGQGTDTQYFGPGTRLTVL.

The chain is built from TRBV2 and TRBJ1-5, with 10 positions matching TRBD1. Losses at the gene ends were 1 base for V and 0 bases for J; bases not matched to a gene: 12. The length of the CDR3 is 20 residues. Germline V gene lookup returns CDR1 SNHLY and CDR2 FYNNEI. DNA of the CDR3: TGTGCCAGCAGTGAAGGCCAGACAGGGGGCAGGTGGCTTAGCAATCAGCCCCAGCATTTT. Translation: CASSEGQTGGRWLSNQPQHF.

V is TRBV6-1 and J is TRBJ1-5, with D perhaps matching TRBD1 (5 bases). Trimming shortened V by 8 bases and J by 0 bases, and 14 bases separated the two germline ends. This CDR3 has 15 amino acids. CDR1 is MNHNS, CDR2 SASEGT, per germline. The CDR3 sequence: CASLRGFDSNQPQHF. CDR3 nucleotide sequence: TGTGCCAGCTTACGGGGCTTTGATAGCAATCAGCCCCAGCATTTT.

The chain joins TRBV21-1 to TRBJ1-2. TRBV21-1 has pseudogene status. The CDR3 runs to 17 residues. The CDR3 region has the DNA TGTGCCAGCAGCTCCAATCCAGATGCGGGGACGTACTATGGCTACACCTTC. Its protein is CASSSNPDAGTYYGYTF.